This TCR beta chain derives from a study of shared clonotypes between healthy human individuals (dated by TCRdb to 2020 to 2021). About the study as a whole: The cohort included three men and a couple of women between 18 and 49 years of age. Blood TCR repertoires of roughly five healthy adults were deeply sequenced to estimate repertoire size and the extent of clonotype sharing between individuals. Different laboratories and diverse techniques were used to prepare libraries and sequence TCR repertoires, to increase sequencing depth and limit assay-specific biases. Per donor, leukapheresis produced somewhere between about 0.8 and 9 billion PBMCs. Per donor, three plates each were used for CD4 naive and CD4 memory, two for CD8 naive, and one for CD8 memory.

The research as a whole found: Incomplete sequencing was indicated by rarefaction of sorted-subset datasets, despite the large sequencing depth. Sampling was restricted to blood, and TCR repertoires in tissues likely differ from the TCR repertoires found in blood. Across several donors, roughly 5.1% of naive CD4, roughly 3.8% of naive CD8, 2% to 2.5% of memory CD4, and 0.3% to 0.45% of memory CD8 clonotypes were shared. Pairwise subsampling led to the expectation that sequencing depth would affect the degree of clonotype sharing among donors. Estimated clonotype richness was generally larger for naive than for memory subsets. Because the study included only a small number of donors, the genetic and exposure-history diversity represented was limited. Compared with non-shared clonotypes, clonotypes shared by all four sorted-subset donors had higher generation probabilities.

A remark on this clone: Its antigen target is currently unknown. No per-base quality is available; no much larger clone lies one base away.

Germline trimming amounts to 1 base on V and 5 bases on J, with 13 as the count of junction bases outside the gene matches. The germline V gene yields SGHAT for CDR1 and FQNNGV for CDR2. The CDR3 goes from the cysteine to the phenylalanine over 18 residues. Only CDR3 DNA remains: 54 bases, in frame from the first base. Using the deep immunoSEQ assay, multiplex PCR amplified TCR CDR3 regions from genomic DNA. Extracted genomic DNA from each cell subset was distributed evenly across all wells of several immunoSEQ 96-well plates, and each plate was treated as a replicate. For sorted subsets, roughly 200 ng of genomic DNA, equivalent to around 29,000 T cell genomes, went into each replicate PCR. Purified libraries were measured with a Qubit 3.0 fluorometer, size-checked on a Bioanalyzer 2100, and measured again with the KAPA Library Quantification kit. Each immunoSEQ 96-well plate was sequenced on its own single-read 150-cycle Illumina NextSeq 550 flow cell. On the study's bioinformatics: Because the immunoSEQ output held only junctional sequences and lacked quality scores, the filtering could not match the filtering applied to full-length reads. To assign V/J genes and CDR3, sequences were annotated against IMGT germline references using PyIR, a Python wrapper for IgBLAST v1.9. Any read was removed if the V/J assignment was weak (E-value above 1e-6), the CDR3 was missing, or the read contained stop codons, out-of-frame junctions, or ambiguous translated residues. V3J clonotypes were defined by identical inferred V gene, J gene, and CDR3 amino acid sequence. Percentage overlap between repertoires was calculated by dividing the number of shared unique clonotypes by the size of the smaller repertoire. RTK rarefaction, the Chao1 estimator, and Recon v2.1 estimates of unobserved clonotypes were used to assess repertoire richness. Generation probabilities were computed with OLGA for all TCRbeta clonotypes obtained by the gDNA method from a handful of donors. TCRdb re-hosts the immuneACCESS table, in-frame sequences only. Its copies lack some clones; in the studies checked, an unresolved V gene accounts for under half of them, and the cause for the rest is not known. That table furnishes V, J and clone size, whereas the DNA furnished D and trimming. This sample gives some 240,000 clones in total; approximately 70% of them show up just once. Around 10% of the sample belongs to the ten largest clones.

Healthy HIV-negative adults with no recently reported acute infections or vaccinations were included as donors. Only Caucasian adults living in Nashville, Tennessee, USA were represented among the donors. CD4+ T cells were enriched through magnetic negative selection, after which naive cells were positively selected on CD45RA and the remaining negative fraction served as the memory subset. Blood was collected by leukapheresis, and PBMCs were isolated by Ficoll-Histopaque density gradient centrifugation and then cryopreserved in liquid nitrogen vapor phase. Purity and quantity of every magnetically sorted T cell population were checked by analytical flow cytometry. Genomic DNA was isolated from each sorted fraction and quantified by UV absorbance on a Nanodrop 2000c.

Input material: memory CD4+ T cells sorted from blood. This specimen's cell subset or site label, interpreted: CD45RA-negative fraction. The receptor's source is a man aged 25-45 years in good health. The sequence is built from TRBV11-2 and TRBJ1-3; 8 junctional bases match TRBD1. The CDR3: CASSLVGRGLSLRNTIYF. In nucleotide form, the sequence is TGTGCCAGCAGCTTAGTCGGCAGGGGGCTCTCTCTTAGAAACACCATATATTTT.